What follows are 18 T cell receptor beta chains derived from one specimen sequenced in a study of identical twins. TCRdb itself ran the 5' RACE reads through MiXCR, one entry per CDR3 protein. The sample has 1.5 million or so distinct CDR3 sequences; about 31% are singletons. The material sequenced was cord blood. The receptors were gathered from a newborn girl in good health.

This clonotype was observed a handful of times. This chain connects TRBV15 to TRBJ2-7, with no clear D. The CDR3 totals 16 residues. The germline V and J ends were trimmed by 1 base and 0 bases, with 13 bases remaining between them. Per germline, CDR1 LNHNV and CDR2 YYDKDF (reference sequence). CDR3 nucleotides: TGTGCCACCAGCAGAGTCCGGGCAGCCTTCTCCTACGAGCAGTACTTC. Its protein is CATSRVRAAFSYEQYF.

This clonotype occurred a few times. The chain links TRBV4-2 to TRBJ2-1; 10 nucleotides line up with TRBD2. The CDR3 is 16 amino acids. Germline CDR1 LGHNA, CDR2 YNFKEQ. Trimming cost V 0 bases and J 6 bases; bases outside gene matches: 5. CDR3 in amino acids: CASSQDPAGGFNEQFF. CDR3 nucleotide sequence: TGTGCCAGCAGCCAAGACCCAGCGGGAGGGTTCAATGAGCAGTTCTTC.

V usage is TRBV6-1 and J usage is TRBJ2-3; 8 nucleotides line up with TRBD2. The CDR3 contains 16 residues. Trimming at V came to 2 bases and at J to 1 base, leaving 5 bases not matched to a gene. The germline V gene has CDR1 MNHNS and CDR2 SASEGT. The CDR3 here is CASSELGAGGTDTQYF. As DNA, the CDR3 is TGTGCCAGCAGTGAACTAGGAGCGGGAGGCACAGATACGCAGTATTTT.

This clonotype appeared once. The J gene is TRBJ2-1, the V gene TRBV9; D is unclear. Deletions cut 0 bases from V and 0 bases from J, with 10 bases between. Germline assignment: CDR1 SGDLS and CDR2 YYNGEE. The CDR3 consists of 16 residues. The CDR3 loop is CASSVAMESSYNEQFF. CDR3 coding DNA: TGTGCCAGCAGCGTAGCTATGGAGAGCTCCTACAATGAGCAGTTCTTC.

This clonotype has more than one count but fewer than ten. The chain employs TRBV10-3 and TRBJ2-3; a weak D match, TRBD2 (6 bases). Germline V gene lookup returns CDR1 ENHRY and CDR2 SYGVKD. V was clipped by 7 bases and J by 4 bases, with 18 bases between them. CDR3 length: 15 amino acids. The DNA of the CDR3 is TGTGCCATCACTCGGGACTCCCCATTTGCAGATACGCAGTATTTT. It yields the protein CAITRDSPFADTQYF.

There are many counts of this clonotype. V gene TRBV29-1 combines with J gene TRBJ2-7; weak D call: TRBD1 (6 bases). Germline loops: CDR1 SQVTM, CDR2 ANQGSEA. The CDR3 totals 13 residues. The V gene lost 6 bases and the J gene lost 1 base, with 13 bases spanning the gap. Here the CDR3 reads CSVERTESYEQYF. CDR3 DNA: TGCAGCGTGGAACGGACAGAGTCCTACGAGCAGTACTTC.

As to this clonotype: A much bigger clone sits one base away, suggesting this may be a read error. The gene calls are TRBV4-2 and TRBJ2-5; tentative D call: TRBD2 (6 bases). The CDR3 covers 12 residues. Germline V gene sequence: CDR1 LGHNA, CDR2 YNFKEQ. V was cut by 2 bases and J by 11 bases, with 12 bases left in between. The CDR3 bases are TGTGCCAGCAGCCAATCCGGGACTCCGCAGTACTTC. This encodes CASSQSGTPQYF.

The chain recombines TRBV6-5 with TRBJ2-7, with D possibly being TRBD1 (5 bases). Germline loops: CDR1 MNHEY, CDR2 SVGAGI. The CDR3 extends over 14 amino acids. Trimming removed 2 bases from V and 2 bases from J, with 10 bases in between. In nucleotides, the CDR3 is TGTGCCAGCAGTTACGAGACAGCTCCCTACGAGCAGTACTTC. It encodes CASSYETAPYEQYF.

This chain links TRBV7-9 with TRBJ2-1; no definite D call. The V end lost 3 bases, the J end lost 1 base, and 13 bases lay between the germline ends. Per germline, CDR1 SEHNR and CDR2 FQNEAQ (reference sequence). The length of the CDR3 is 16 residues. As DNA, the CDR3 is TGTGCCAGCAGCTTTGCCGAGACGGGTTCCTACAATGAGCAGTTCTTC. Protein product: CASSFAETGSYNEQFF.

CDR3 DNA sequence: TGTGCCAGCAGCTCATCCGGGACAGTCGAGACCCAGTACTTC. It specifies CASSSSGTVETQYF. The rearrangement joins TRBV7-2 to TRBJ2-5, with 7 bases that match TRBD1. The V segment lost 4 bases and the J segment 5 bases; nucleotides outside the gene matches: 7. Germline loops: CDR1 SGHTA, CDR2 FQGNSA. CDR3 length equals 14 residues.

The V gene is TRBV12-3 or TRBV12-4, the J gene TRBJ1-1; no reliable D call. Trimming removed 2 bases from V and 0 bases from J, with 7 bases in between. This CDR3 comprises 14 residues. CDR3 loop: CASSLRNMNTEAFF. The DNA for the CDR3 is TGTGCCAGCAGTTTACGGAACATGAACACTGAAGCTTTCTTT.

The genes are TRBV10-2 and TRBJ2-7; D is unresolved. Trimming removed 3 bases from V and 0 bases from J, with 15 bases in between. The CDR3 extends over 16 amino acids. Germline loops: CDR1 WSHSY, CDR2 SAAADI. The CDR3 reads CASSEWNPLLSYEQYF. CDR3 DNA: TGCGCCAGCAGTGAATGGAATCCGCTCCTCTCCTACGAGCAGTACTTC.

CDR3 amino acids: CASSEGPSWKETQYF. CDR3 nucleotides: TGTGCCAGCAGTGAAGGTCCTAGCTGGAAAGAGACCCAGTACTTC. V and J are TRBV6-1 and TRBJ2-7, with D possibly TRBD2 on 5 matching bases. TRBJ2-5 explains the end of the DNA better; the J call may be wrong. In germline, CDR1 is MNHNS, CDR2 SASEGT. This CDR3 is built from 15 residues.

The CDR3 DNA is TGTGCCACCAGCGGGGGGGCAAATGAGCAGTTCTTC. Protein: CATSGGANEQFF. The V gene is TRBV24-1, the J gene TRBJ2-1, with 8 bases matching TRBD2. Germline CDR1 is KGHDR and CDR2 is SFDVKD. Germline trimming cut 7 bases from V and 7 bases from J; bases unmatched to any gene: 2. This CDR3 is 12 amino acids long.

The sample holds a few counts of this clonotype. J is TRBJ2-3 and V is TRBV20-1; no firm D call. V was pared by 5 bases and J by 2 bases, with 17 bases between. CDR3 length: 15 residues. Germline CDR1 is DFQATT and CDR2 is SNEGSKA (reference sequence). The CDR3 DNA sequence: TGCAGTGCTGTCGTCACTACTCGTACCACAGATACGCAGTATTTT. It yields the protein CSAVVTTRTTDTQYF.

The chain uses TRBV20-1 and TRBJ2-5, with 9 bases fitting TRBD1. The CDR3 runs 15 residues. Looked up from germline, CDR1 is DFQATT and CDR2 is SNEGSKA (reference sequence). Losses at the gene ends were 0 bases for V and 2 bases for J; bases not matched to a gene: 4. CDR3 region: CSARDGQGPQETQYF. CDR3 bases: TGCAGTGCTAGAGATGGACAGGGGCCTCAAGAGACCCAGTACTTC.

The chain joins TRBV20-1 to TRBJ2-4, with 7 bases identical to TRBD2. The CDR3 covers 15 residues. CDR1 and CDR2 from the germline V gene are DFQATT and SNEGSKA (reference sequence). V was clipped by 0 bases and J by 13 bases; unmatched bases: 15. This CDR3 reads CSARDFASGYNEQYF. In DNA form, the CDR3 reads TGCAGTGCTAGAGATTTCGCTAGCGGCTACAATGAGCAGTACTTC.

This clonotype has only a few counts. V is TRBV7-9 and J is TRBJ1-2; D is unclear. The V end was cut by 5 bases, the J end by 0 bases, with 16 bases between. The CDR3 runs to 16 residues. Germline lookup yields CDR1 SEHNR and CDR2 FQNEAQ (reference sequence). The CDR3 DNA sequence: TGTGCCAGCAGCCCCTTTCGACCTGGGGCTAACTATGGCTACACCTTC. Translation gives CASSPFRPGANYGYTF.